These T cell receptor beta chains were read from a single sample in a study of OX40 agonist ivuxolimab in advanced cancers. The protocol was immunoSEQ multiplex PCR, while the TCRdb copy is restricted to in-frame clones and leaves out a portion. The sample has over 75,000 clones, 75% to 95% seen once. Specimen: CD4+ or CD8+ T cells sorted from blood, collected in a trial of the OX40 agonist ivuxolimab. Every receptor here comes from an adult with an advanced solid tumor such as melanoma, head and neck, liver or kidney cancer. Both conserved end residues are part of each CDR3. Fields, in order: D gene, clone size, V gene, J gene, CDR3 DNA, CDR3 protein. D genes are given only for firm matches. A row's size may be missing; if present it is once, few, many or a size class.

>-|-|TRBV7-2|TRBJ1-1
TGTGCCAGCAGCTTAGTTGGGGTTGAGAGGGCTTTCTTT
CASSLVGVERAFF
>TRBD1|-|TRBV7-3|TRBJ1-5
TGTGCCAGCAGCTTAGGCCGACAGGGCCCCAATCAGCCCCAGCATTTT
CASSLGRQGPNQPQHF
>-|-|TRBV19|TRBJ2-1
TGTGCCAGTAGCCCATTGGGAGAGCGCGAGCAGTTCTTC
CASSPLGEREQFF
>-|-|TRBV25-1|TRBJ1-3
TGTGCCAGCAAGAATAGGCGGAGCTCTGGAAACACCATATATTTT
CASKNRRSSGNTIYF
>-|once|TRBV28|TRBJ1-1
TGTGCCAGCGGAACGGCCGGGTACGACACTGAAGCTTTCTTT
CASGTAGYDTEAFF
>-|-|TRBV7-2|TRBJ1-1
TGTGCCAGCAGCTTAGATCAAAACGCGGGCACTGAAGCTTTCTTT
CASSLDQNAGTEAFF
>-|-|TRBV30|TRBJ2-7
TGTGCCTGGAGTGTACTTATGGGGAAGGGCGAGCAGTACTTC
CAWSVLMGKGEQYF
>-|-|TRBV11-1|TRBJ1-1
TGTGCCAGCAGCTTATATCTGGCCGGGGAAGCTTTCTTT
CASSLYLAGEAFF
>-|once|TRBV19|TRBJ1-5
TGTGCCAGTAGTATAGAGGGCCAACAGCCCCAGCATTTT
CASSIEGQQPQHF
>-|-|TRBV4-1|TRBJ2-5
TGCGCCAGCAGCCAAGAGGGGCGAGCCCAAGAGACCCAGTACTTC
CASSQEGRAQETQYF
>-|-|TRBV5-1|TRBJ2-5
TGCGCCAGCAGCTTGGCAAAGGGAATCCAAGAGACCCAGTACTTC
CASSLAKGIQETQYF
>-|few|TRBV9|TRBJ1-6
TGTGCCAGCAGCGTAGGGGAGGATTCACCCCTCCACTTT
CASSVGEDSPLHF
>TRBD1|-|TRBV14|TRBJ1-1
TGTGCCAGCAGCCAATCTGGGACAGGGGGGAGCACTGAAGCTTTCTTT
CASSQSGTGGSTEAFF
>-|-|TRBV29-1|TRBJ2-2
TGCAGCGTTGAAGGACAAGGGGACACCGGGGAGCTGTTTTTT
CSVEGQGDTGELFF
>-|-|TRBV6-1|TRBJ1-1
TGTGCCAGCAGTGAAAGACCCACTGAAGCTTTCTTT
CASSERPTEAFF
>-|-|TRBV7-8|TRBJ1-2
TGTGCCAGCAGCTTAGACGGGTATGGCTACACCTTC
CASSLDGYGYTF
>-|-|TRBV18|TRBJ2-7
TGTGCCAGCTCAACGACTGAGAGCTCCTACGAGCAGTACTTC
CASSTTESSYEQYF
>TRBD1|-|TRBV5-1|TRBJ2-7
TGCGCCAGCAGCCCCGTTTGGGGACAGGAAAAGCAGTACTTC
CASSPVWGQEKQYF
>-|-|TRBV7-5|TRBJ2-1
TGTGCCAGAAGCTACGTACCTGGACCTGAGGTTGGTCATGAGCAGTTCTTC
CARSYVPGPEVGHEQFF
>-|-|TRBV15|TRBJ1-5
TGTGCCACCAGCAGAGAGGTCGCCACTAATCAGCCCCAGCATTTT
CATSREVATNQPQHF
>-|-|TRBV4-2|TRBJ2-7
TGTGCCAGCAGCTGGGACGAGTCCACCTACGAGCAGTACTTC
CASSWDESTYEQYF
>-|-|TRBV5-6|TRBJ1-1
TGTGCCAGCAGCTTGACAGGGTTCACTGAAGCTTTCTTT
CASSLTGFTEAFF
>-|-|TRBV18|TRBJ1-1
TGTGCCAGCTCACCAAATGACGGGCATCTGAGCACTGAAGCTTTCTTT
CASSPNDGHLSTEAFF
>-|-|TRBV6-4|TRBJ1-1
TGTGCCAGCAGCGCGGGGATGAACACTGAAGCTTTCTTT
CASSAGMNTEAFF
>-|-|TRBV9|TRBJ2-3
TGTGCCAGCAGCCCCACAGCTAGCACAGATACGCAGTATTTT
CASSPTASTDTQYF
>TRBD1|-|TRBV10-3|TRBJ2-7
TGTGCCATCACCTTGACAGGGTCCTCCTACGAGCAGTACTTC
CAITLTGSSYEQYF
>-|-|TRBV5-4|TRBJ2-7
TGTGCCAGCAGCCAAGTGCTTCTCGGACTCGGCGAGCAGTACTTC
CASSQVLLGLGEQYF
>-|-|TRBV19|TRBJ1-1
TGTGCCAGTAGTACACAACGGGACACTGAAGCTTTCTTT
CASSTQRDTEAFF
>-|-|TRBV7-6|TRBJ2-5
TGTGCCAGCAGCTCGCTTAGGGGAGATCAAGAGACCCAGTACTTC
CASSSLRGDQETQYF
>-|-|TRBV18|TRBJ1-4
TGTGCCAGCTCACCCTCCGACGGTAATGAAAAACTGTTTTTT
CASSPSDGNEKLFF
>-|-|TRBV18|TRBJ2-2
TGTGCCAGCTCACCACAAGGGATAGGGCAGTACACCGGGGAGCTGTTTTTT
CASSPQGIGQYTGELFF
>-|-|TRBV21-1|TRBJ2-7
TGTGCCAGCAGCCCCCAAGGAGCCAACTCCTACGAGCAGTACTTC
CASSPQGANSYEQYF
>-|once|TRBV19|TRBJ2-1
TGTGCCAGTAGTATACAAGGGACTCAGAAGCAGTTCTTC
CASSIQGTQKQFF
>-|-|TRBV10-2|TRBJ1-6
TGCGCCAGCAGCAGGGGCCGAAATTCACCCCTCCACTTT
CASSRGRNSPLHF
>-|-|TRBV5-4|TRBJ1-4
TGTGCCAGCAGCTTGTCCGGCAGCCGTGCAACTAATGAAAAACTGTTTTTT
CASSLSGSRATNEKLFF
>TRBD1|-|TRBV5-1|TRBJ2-1
TGCGCCAGCAGCTTGACGATCGGGACAGGGGGCTACAATGAGCAGTTCTTC
CASSLTIGTGGYNEQFF
>-|-|TRBV28|TRBJ1-5
TGTGCCAGCAGCCGAGGAGGCAGTTTGGGTCAGCCCCAGCATTTT
CASSRGGSLGQPQHF
>-|once|TRBV4-1|TRBJ2-7
TGCGCCAGCAGCCAAGCAGAAACAGCGGCTGGCTACGAGCAGTACTTC
CASSQAETAAGYEQYF
>TRBD1|-|TRBV27|TRBJ1-5
TGTGCCAGCAGCCCCCGGGACAGGGGGCCTCAGCCCCAGCATTTT
CASSPRDRGPQPQHF
>TRBD2|-|TRBV7-9|TRBJ2-2
TGTGCCAGCAGCTTAGCGGGACTAGTGACCGGGGAGCTGTTTTTT
CASSLAGLVTGELFF